This entry is about one TCR beta chain. No antigen is known for it. The run of the v3.0 immunoSEQ assay was at survey level. Measured with immunoSEQ multiplex PCR; TCRdb has only the in-frame clones, and not every one. Of 11,000 to 15,000 clones listed, around 80% are singletons. The germline V gene has CDR1 LNHDA and CDR2 SQIVND (reference sequence). This CDR3 is 15 amino acids long. Trimming removed 5 bases at V and 1 base at J, with 14 bases between. These data are taken from a study of long-term antiretroviral therapy in people with HIV. Study conclusions and caveats: Subsequent to ART, diversity was augmented yet persisted below that of transplant donor controls.

V is TRBV19 and J is TRBJ1-1; D is uncertain. This material consisted of unsorted PBMCs, taken 3.1 years after starting antiretroviral therapy. This receptor was obtained from a man aged 40-49 years with HIV. The CDR3 coding sequence is TGTGCCAGTAGTGTCTCTGGACTTGGGAACACTGAAGCTTTCTTT. It is translated as CASSVSGLGNTEAFF. The full variable domain, completed using reference TRBV19 and TRBJ1-1, is DGGITQSPKYLFRKEGQNVTLSCEQNLNHDAMYWYRQDPGQGLRLIYYSQIVNDFQKGDIAEGYSVSREKKESFPLTVTSAQKNPTAFYLCASSVSGLGNTEAFFGQGTRLTVV.